The 9 T cell receptor beta chains listed next were all sequenced from one sample in a study of Ad26.COV2.S vaccination and SARS-CoV-2 variants. The treatment here: roughly 19 received Ad26.COV2.S at low or high dose, single or two shots; several received placebo; per-sample allocation not given. Samples were taken on day 63 after the first vaccine or placebo injection. TCRdb keeps only in-frame clones here, not all; method: immunoSEQ multiplex PCR. The repertoire holds 350,000 to 500,000 clones, with around 90% as singletons. Specimen: peripheral blood, collected in a trial of Ad26.COV2.S vaccine versus placebo. The receptors were gathered from a person between 18 and 65 years old who received the Ad26.COV2.S COVID-19 vaccine or a placebo.

V gene TRBV7-6 combines with J gene TRBJ1-5; 7 bases fit TRBD1. This CDR3 region has 15 residues. The germline CDR1 and CDR2 sequences are SGHVS and FNYEAQ. The V gene end was trimmed by 1 base and the J gene end by 9 bases; junction bases not matched to a gene: 9. This chain's CDR3 is CASSLGGRGKGPQHF. CDR3 DNA sequence: TGTGCCAGCAGCTTAGGTGGCAGGGGGAAGGGGCCCCAGCATTTT.

The gene calls are TRBV6-2 or TRBV6-3 and TRBJ2-7; D not resolved. The V end lost 5 bases, the J end lost 2 bases, and 13 bases lay between the germline ends. Germline lookup yields CDR1 MNHEY and CDR2 SVGEGT. CDR3 length: 14 amino acids. The CDR3 protein is CASSPGRIAYEQYF. CDR3 DNA: TGTGCCAGCAGTCCCGGACGGATTGCCTACGAGCAGTACTTC.

The CDR3 DNA follows: TGTGCCAGTCGTAAACCTCAGGCTGGGACTAGCGGACGGGGGGATACGCAGTATTTT. Translation gives CASRKPQAGTSGRGDTQYF. This chain joins TRBV19 and TRBJ2-3; 11 bases align to TRBD2. CDR1 is LNHDA and CDR2 is SQIVND in the germline V gene (reference sequence). CDR3 length equals 19 residues. V gave up 8 bases and J gave up 6 bases; unmatched junction bases: 22. The complete variable domain, with remaining parts taken from reference TRBV19 and TRBJ2-3, reads DGGITQSPKYLFRKEGQNVTLSCEQNLNHDAMYWYRQDPGQGLRLIYYSQIVNDFQKGDIAEGYSVSREKKESFPLTVTSAQKNPTAFYLCASRKPQAGTSGRGDTQYFGPGTRLTVL.

This clone was detected once. J is TRBJ1-6 and V is TRBV11-2; weak D call: TRBD1 (5 bases). Germline CDR1 and CDR2: SGHAT and FQNNGV. The CDR3 is 15 amino acids. With 2 bases removed from V and 3 bases from J, the gap between germline ends came to 8 bases. CDR3 in amino acids: CASSLQGLYNSPLHF. In DNA, the CDR3 is TGTGCCAGCAGCTTACAGGGACTCTATAATTCACCCCTCCACTTT. Based on the CDR3 plus reference TRBV11-2 and TRBJ1-6, the full variable domain is EAGVAQSPRYKIIEKRQSVAFWCNPISGHATLYWYQQILGQGPKLLIQFQNNGVVDDSQLPKDRFSAERLKGVDSTLKIQPAKLEDSAVYLCASSLQGLYNSPLHFGNGTRLTVT.

This clone was counted once. This chain joins TRBV28 and TRBJ1-1; no clear D. CDR1 and CDR2 from the germline V gene are MDHEN and SYDVKM. With 5 bases removed from V and 3 bases from J, the gap between germline ends came to 10 bases. This CDR3 comprises 13 residues. This CDR3 is CASSPPFDTEAFF. The CDR3 bases are TGTGCCAGCAGTCCCCCATTCGACACTGAAGCTTTCTTT.

The chain recombines TRBV7-9 with TRBJ1-4, with TRBD1 as a possible D gene (5 bases). CDR1 SEHNR and CDR2 FQNEAQ come from the germline V gene (reference sequence). The CDR3 runs 16 residues. V was shortened by 3 bases and J by 2 bases, with 13 bases between the two germline ends. CDR3 in amino acids: CASSFPSGGTNEKLFF. CDR3 in DNA: TGTGCCAGCAGCTTTCCTTCCGGGGGTACTAATGAAAAACTGTTTTTT. Variable domain in full (rest from reference TRBV7-9 and TRBJ1-4): DTGVSQNPRHKITKRGQNVTFRCDPISEHNRLYWYRQTLGQGPEFLTYFQNEAQLEKSRLLSDRFSAERPKGSFSTLEIQRTEQGDSAMYLCASSFPSGGTNEKLFFGSGTQLSVL.

The V gene is TRBV18, the J gene TRBJ2-3; D is perhaps TRBD1 or TRBD2 (5 bases each). V was pared by 3 bases and J by 0 bases, with 10 bases between. The CDR3 contains 15 residues. Germline loops: CDR1 KGHSH, CDR2 LQKENI. The CDR3 DNA is TGTGCCAGCTCACCCCCGGGACCCAGCACAGATACGCAGTATTTT. It encodes CASSPPGPSTDTQYF.

This clone was detected once. The CDR3 here is CASRGRGSETQYF. CDR3 nucleotide sequence: TGTGCCAGTAGGGGCAGGGGGTCGGAGACCCAGTACTTC. The V and J genes are TRBV19 and TRBJ2-5; 7 bases align to TRBD1. CDR3 length equals 13 residues. Per the germline V gene, CDR1 is LNHDA and CDR2 is SQIVND (reference sequence). V shed 6 bases, J shed 5 bases, and the junction held 6 bases outside the gene matches.

V is TRBV27 and J is TRBJ1-1; TRBD1 matches 10 bases. CDR1 is MNHEY, CDR2 SMNVEV, per germline (reference sequence). The CDR3 spans 15 residues. V lost 6 bases to trimming and J lost 11 bases; unmatched junction nucleotides: 15. The CDR3 loop is CASSLYPGTGAGAFF. CDR3 sequence (DNA): TGTGCCAGCAGCCTATACCCCGGGACAGGGGCGGGTGCTTTCTTT.